These 22 T cell receptor beta chains originate from one sample sequenced in a study of blood T cell repertoires in COVID-19. This table comes from immunoSEQ multiplex PCR, and its TCRdb copy is limited to in-frame clones, with some not included. The table has about 150,000 clones, 87% seen once. The sequenced sample consisted of peripheral blood. All receptors derive from a human donor in a cohort sampled during active COVID-19.

The chain carries TRBV5-4 and TRBJ2-1, with 15 bases that match TRBD2. The V and J ends lost 4 bases and 2 bases, in that order; junction bases with no gene match: 4. CDR1 SGHNT and CDR2 YYREEE come from the germline V gene (reference sequence). The CDR3 contains 17 residues. The CDR3 sequence is CASSSGLAGGPYNEQFF. CDR3 DNA sequence: TGTGCCAGCAGCAGCGGACTAGCGGGGGGGCCCTACAATGAGCAGTTCTTC.

The V gene is TRBV18, the J gene TRBJ2-7, with a weak D call TRBD1 (6 bases). Germline V gene sequence: CDR1 KGHSH, CDR2 LQKENI. V dropped 4 bases and J dropped 5 bases, with 15 bases sitting between them. CDR3 length equals 14 residues. In DNA form, the CDR3 reads TGTGCCAGCTCACGGGGACAAAATATCGACGAGCAGTACTTC. It yields the protein CASSRGQNIDEQYF.

The V call is TRBV19, the J call TRBJ2-7; 8 bases align to TRBD2. The CDR3 length is 15 residues. Germline lookup yields CDR1 LNHDA and CDR2 SQIVND (reference sequence). The V gene end was trimmed by 10 bases and the J gene end by 1 base; junction bases not matched to a gene: 12. The CDR3: CATRGPSGPSYEQYF. The CDR3 DNA reads TGTGCCACCCGGGGCCCTAGCGGGCCTTCCTACGAGCAGTACTTC.

The V call is TRBV7-2, the J call TRBJ2-3, with 12 bases aligning to TRBD2. Germline CDR1 and CDR2: SGHTA and FQGNSA. The V gene end was trimmed by 1 base and the J gene end by 8 bases; junction bases not matched to a gene: 4. The CDR3 covers 15 residues. CDR3 DNA: TGTGCCAGCAGCTTAGAACTAGCGGGGGGAGGTACGCAGTATTTT. It specifies CASSLELAGGGTQYF.

For this clone: The same CDR3 is also encoded by other DNA sequences in this sample. The chain is built from TRBV12-3 or TRBV12-4 and TRBJ2-3, with D hard to call. V lost 3 bases and J lost 2, with 3 bases in between. There are 12 residues in the CDR3. The CDR3, as DNA: TGTGCCAGCAGTTTCATCACAGATACGCAGTATTTT. The encoded protein is CASSFITDTQYF.

V is TRBV2 and J is TRBJ2-1, with D perhaps TRBD2 (7 bases). Trimming removed 1 base at V and 5 bases at J, with 12 bases between. Germline V gives CDR1 SNHLY, CDR2 FYNNEI. There are 15 residues in the CDR3. CDR3 bases: TGTGCCAGCAGTGAAGGCGGGGGCCGAAACAATGAGCAGTTCTTC. This gives the protein CASSEGGGRNNEQFF.

The gene calls are TRBV6-5 and TRBJ2-5; 8 bases are a match to TRBD2. The CDR3 runs 14 residues. Per the germline V gene, CDR1 is MNHEY and CDR2 is SVGAGI. V shed 0 bases, J shed 5 bases, and the junction held 2 bases outside the gene matches. The CDR3 nucleotides read TGTGCCAGCAGTTACTCTCGGGGGGGGGAGACCCAGTACTTC. Translation gives CASSYSRGGETQYF.

This clone was counted between two and nine times. The CDR3 DNA follows: TGTGCCAGCAGTTTCTGGCTTGGGGAGCTGTTTTTT. As protein: CASSFWLGELFF. The J gene is TRBJ2-2, the V gene TRBV12-3 or TRBV12-4, with no clear D. There are 12 residues in the CDR3. Trimming took off 3 bases at V and 8 bases at J, with 7 bases between the two ends.

As to this clone: The sample contains more than one DNA sequence encoding this CDR3. The chain links TRBV28 to TRBJ1-2; D perhaps matches TRBD1 (6 bases). From germline, CDR1 is MDHEN and CDR2 SYDVKM. CDR3 size: 14 residues. Trimming took off 1 base at V and 4 bases at J, with 10 bases between the two ends. As DNA, the CDR3 is TGTGCCAGCAGTTTATTGGTCAGGGGCTATGGCTACACCTTC. Its translation: CASSLLVRGYGYTF.

The V and J genes are TRBV30 and TRBJ1-1; D gene uncertain. The CDR3 spans 12 residues. Germline V gives CDR1 GTSNPN, CDR2 SVGIG (reference sequence). The V gene lost 2 bases and the J gene lost 6 bases, with 10 bases spanning the gap. CDR3 bases: TGTGCCTGGAGTCGTGGGGAGGCTGAAGCTTTCTTT. Protein sequence: CAWSRGEAEAFF.

The J gene is TRBJ2-2, the V gene TRBV28; 10 bases are a match to TRBD2. Germline assignment: CDR1 MDHEN and CDR2 SYDVKM. This CDR3 contains 20 residues. With V trimmed by 6 bases and J by 2 bases, 18 bases remained unmatched. The CDR3 nucleotides read TGTGCCAGCAGGCCCCCCCCAAGACTAGCGGGTCTGGCTAACACCGGGGAGCTGTTTTTT. It encodes CASRPPPRLAGLANTGELFF. Variable domain in full (rest from reference TRBV28 and TRBJ2-2): DVKVTQSSRYLVKRTGEKVFLECVQDMDHENMFWYRQDPGLGLRLIYFSYDVKMKEKGDIPEGYSVSREKKERFSLILESASTNQTSMYLCASRPPPRLAGLANTGELFFGEGSRLTVL.

The rearrangement uses TRBV6-5 and TRBJ1-4; possibly TRBD1 for D (5 bases). Trimming cost V 6 bases and J 3 bases, with 14 bases left between them. Germline CDR1 and CDR2: MNHEY and SVGAGI. CDR3 length equals 15 residues. CDR3 nucleotides: TGTGCCAGCAGCCCCCCCAGGGAGGCTAATGAAAAACTGTTTTTT. Protein: CASSPPREANEKLFF.

This chain connects TRBV4-1 to TRBJ2-3, with 16 bases fitting TRBD2. J was trimmed by 0 bases and V by 8 bases; bases with no gene match: 2. Germline V CDR1 and CDR2: MGHRA, YSYEKL. This CDR3 has 16 residues. Here the CDR3 reads CASGTSGRGSTDTQYF. In DNA, the CDR3 is TGCGCCAGCGGGACTAGCGGGAGGGGAAGCACAGATACGCAGTATTTT.

This clone was counted a single time. The gene calls are TRBV6-4 and TRBJ2-1, with D tentatively TRBD2 (6 bases). The V gene's germline CDR1 is MRHNA and CDR2 SNTAGT. This CDR3 is built from 17 residues. With 4 bases removed from V and 0 bases from J, the gap between germline ends came to 16 bases. The CDR3 DNA sequence: TGTGCCAGCAGTGCTCACGGGACTCATAGCTCCTACAATGAGCAGTTCTTC. Residues: CASSAHGTHSSYNEQFF.

The chain links TRBV11-3 to TRBJ2-7; D is uncertain. There are 14 residues in the CDR3. Germline V gene data show CDR1 as SGHNT and CDR2 as YENEEA. Trimming took off 5 bases at V and 2 bases at J, with 13 bases between the two ends. CDR3 in DNA: TGTGCCAGCAGCACCCGGGTGGCCCCCTACGAGCAGTACTTC. This codes for CASSTRVAPYEQYF. Filled out from reference TRBV11-3 and TRBJ2-7, the complete variable domain reads EAGVVQSPRYKIIEKKQPVAFWCNPISGHNTLYWYLQNLGQGPELLIRYENEEAVDDSQLPKDRFSAERLKGVDSTLKIQPAELGDSAVYLCASSTRVAPYEQYFGPGTRLTVT.

CDR3 in amino acids: CASSLVGRGETTEAFF. For the CDR3, the DNA is TGTGCCAGCAGCTTGGTCGGCAGGGGGGAGACCACTGAAGCTTTCTTT. The V call is TRBV5-6, the J call TRBJ1-1; 7 bases match TRBD1. CDR3 length: 16 residues. Germline assignment: CDR1 SGHDT and CDR2 YYEEEE. Germline trimming cut 0 bases from V and 4 bases from J; bases unmatched to any gene: 9.

Here the CDR3 reads CSVVRGIGYGYTF. In DNA, the CDR3 is TGCAGCGTTGTACGCGGGATCGGGTATGGCTACACCTTC. V is TRBV29-1 and J is TRBJ1-2; D not certain. The germline V gene has CDR1 SQVTM and CDR2 ANQGSEA. The length of the CDR3 is 13 residues. V was cut by 4 bases and J by 5 bases, with 14 bases left in between.

V and J are TRBV27 and TRBJ1-1; 7 nucleotides match TRBD1. The CDR3 contains 14 residues. With V trimmed by 3 bases and J by 4 bases, 5 bases remained unmatched. Germline assignment: CDR1 MNHEY and CDR2 SMNVEV (reference sequence). CDR3 DNA sequence: TGTGCCAGCAGTTTCAGGGGGTGGGGCACTGAAGCTTTCTTT. Its protein product is CASSFRGWGTEAFF.

The chain combines TRBV19 with TRBJ2-2, with 8 positions matching TRBD1. V shed 5 bases, J shed 6 bases, and the junction held 14 bases outside the gene matches. Germline V gene lookup returns CDR1 LNHDA and CDR2 SQIVND (reference sequence). CDR3 size: 17 residues. This CDR3 reads CASSPRTGKRESGELFF. DNA for the CDR3: TGTGCCAGTAGTCCCCGGACAGGGAAAAGGGAATCCGGGGAGCTGTTTTTT.

The chain couples TRBV3-1 (or the pseudogene TRBV3-2) to TRBJ2-1; D might be TRBD2 (5 bases). Germline V gene data show CDR1 as LGHDT and CDR2 as YNNKEL (reference sequence). This CDR3 comprises 15 residues. Trimming stripped 6 bases from V and 0 bases from J, with 12 bases between. CDR3: CASSPRTGSYNEQFF. CDR3 sequence (DNA): TGTGCCAGCAGTCCCCGGACTGGCTCCTACAATGAGCAGTTCTTC.

The chain links TRBV28 to TRBJ2-5; TRBD2 agrees at 8 bases. The CDR3 extends over 15 amino acids. Looked up from germline, CDR1 is MDHEN and CDR2 is SYDVKM. The trim removed 5 bases at V and 2 bases at J, leaving 7 bases unmatched. CDR3 coding DNA: TGTGCCAGCAGTCCGGGGGGGCAGAGACAAGAGACCCAGTACTTC. Its protein is CASSPGGQRQETQYF.

The gene calls are TRBV5-6 and TRBJ2-7, with 8 bases that match TRBD1. This CDR3 comprises 16 residues. With 6 bases clipped from V and 5 bases from J, the junction kept 16 bases outside the gene matches. Germline V gene data show CDR1 as SGHDT and CDR2 as YYEEEE. CDR3 sequence reads: CASTFRRGQGFHEQYF. Written as DNA, the CDR3 is TGTGCCAGCACCTTCCGCAGGGGGCAGGGTTTCCACGAGCAGTACTTC.